The 16 T cell receptor beta chains listed next were all sequenced from one sample in a study of cytomegalovirus exposure and HLA in healthy donors. Primers: 60 Vbeta forward and 13 Jbeta reverse. Repertoires were generated with immunoSEQ multiplex PCR, while TCRdb's copy carries only in-frame clones and drops some. Its listing shows tens of thousands of clones. The material sequenced was PBMCs. All receptors derive from a young man in good health and CMV-seropositive.

The chain employs TRBV27 and TRBJ1-2; tentative D call: TRBD1 (6 bases). Between the trimmed V and J ends, which lost 3 bases and 5 bases, there was a span of 10 bases. The CDR3 consists of 13 residues. The germline CDR1 and CDR2 sequences are MNHEY and SMNVEV (reference sequence). CDR3 DNA sequence: TGTGCCAGCAGTTTGGACAGACTTTATGGCTACACCTTC. This sequence encodes CASSLDRLYGYTF.

The chain has TRBV5-8 and TRBJ2-5; 9 nucleotides align to TRBD1. Germline V gives CDR1 SGHTS, CDR2 YDEGEE. The CDR3 loop spans 16 amino acids. J lost 4 bases, V lost 4 bases, and 11 bases had no gene match. The CDR3: CASSPLRDRVSETQYF. CDR3 in DNA: TGTGCCAGCAGCCCCCTCCGGGACAGGGTGTCAGAGACCCAGTACTTC.

The chain is built from TRBV5-1 and TRBJ1-4; the match to TRBD1 covers 9 bases. Germline values: CDR1 SGHRS, CDR2 YFSETQ. The CDR3 is made up of 15 amino acids. V lost 5 bases to trimming and J lost 8 bases; unmatched junction nucleotides: 10. The CDR3 protein is CASSNPGTGSEKLFF. As DNA, the CDR3 is TGCGCCAGCAGTAATCCCGGGACAGGGTCGGAAAAACTGTTTTTT.

The chain is built from TRBV7-6 and TRBJ2-2, with 8 positions matching TRBD1. Germline loops: CDR1 SGHVS, CDR2 FNYEAQ. The CDR3 is made up of 16 amino acids. V shed 5 bases and J 5 bases; nucleotides not matched to a gene: 10. CDR3 protein: CASSPATGAGTGELFF. The DNA for the CDR3 is TGTGCCAGCAGCCCAGCGACAGGGGCGGGGACCGGGGAGCTGTTTTTT. Looking up the rest from reference TRBV7-6 and TRBJ2-2 gives the full variable domain: GAGVSQSPRYKVTKRGQDVALRCDPISGHVSLYWYRQALGQGPEFLTYFNYEAQQDKSGLPNDRFSAERPEGSISTLTIQRTEQRDSAMYRCASSPATGAGTGELFFGEGSRLTVL.

The chain carries TRBV11-1 and TRBJ2-1; tentative D call: TRBD2 (5 bases). Germline V gene lookup returns CDR1 SGHAT and CDR2 FQDESV (reference sequence). V shed 8 bases and J shed 4 bases, with 18 bases lying between them. The CDR3 is 15 residues long. CDR3 bases: TGTGCCAGCGGTTCCTCGGGGTCTGCGTACAATGAGCAGTTCTTC. Its protein product is CASGSSGSAYNEQFF.

J is TRBJ2-5 and V is TRBV28; 7 bases line up with TRBD1. Germline-derived CDR1 and CDR2 are MDHEN and SYDVKM. This CDR3 region has 13 residues. V trimming: 2 bases; J trimming: 5 bases; junction bases outside the gene matches: 2. DNA of the CDR3: TGTGCCAGCAGTTTAAGGGGGCTGGAGACCCAGTACTTC. Translation: CASSLRGLETQYF.

The rearrangement joins TRBV11-2 to TRBJ2-5, with a possible D match to TRBD1 (6 bases). Gene TRBJ2-7 matches the end of the DNA better, so the J call may be wrong. CDR3 size: 17 residues. Germline CDR1 is SGHAT and CDR2 is FQNNGV. In nucleotides, the CDR3 is TGTGCCAGCAGCTTCCACCGCGGAGAGGGGGAATCCTACGAGCAGTACTTC. Its protein product is CASSFHRGEGESYEQYF.

The rearrangement links TRBV18 to TRBJ1-5; the D gene is possibly TRBD1 (5 bases). The CDR3 extends over 15 amino acids. Between the trimmed V and J ends, which lost 2 bases and 0 bases, there was a span of 8 bases. The germline CDR1 and CDR2 sequences are KGHSH and LQKENI. The CDR3 protein is CASSPRGDSNQPQHF. The CDR3 DNA reads TGTGCCAGCTCACCAAGGGGCGATAGCAATCAGCCCCAGCATTTT. Combining the CDR3 with reference TRBV18 and TRBJ1-5 gives the whole variable domain NAGVMQNPRHLVRRRGQEARLRCSPMKGHSHVYWYRQLPEEGLKFMVYLQKENIIDESGMPKERFSAEFPKEGPSILRIQQVVRGDSAAYFCASSPRGDSNQPQHFGDGTRLSIL.

The chain joins TRBV5-1 to TRBJ1-6; no clear D. CDR1 and CDR2 from the germline V gene are SGHRS and YFSETQ. Trimming took off 4 bases at V and 2 bases at J, with 10 bases between the two ends. The CDR3 loop spans 15 amino acids. In DNA, the CDR3 is TGCGCCAGCAGCCTCCAGGTGACCTATAATTCACCCCTCCACTTT. Encoded protein: CASSLQVTYNSPLHF.

The chain links TRBV10-2 to TRBJ2-1; the D gene is possibly TRBD1 (6 bases). The CDR3 consists of 16 residues. Germline CDR1 WSHSY, CDR2 SAAADI. The V gene lost 0 bases and the J gene lost 3 bases, with 12 bases spanning the gap. The CDR3 protein is CASSESRNRVYNEQFF. The CDR3, as DNA: TGCGCCAGCAGTGAGTCTCGGAACAGGGTCTACAATGAGCAGTTCTTC.

V usage is TRBV5-1 and J usage is TRBJ2-7, with TRBD2 matching 10 bases. The germline gives CDR1 SGHRS, CDR2 YFSETQ. V was pared by 0 bases and J by 5 bases, with 2 bases of the junction left unmatched. The CDR3 is 14 residues long. The CDR3 nucleotides are TGCGCCAGCAGCTTGGTTCTAGCGGGAGACGAGCAGTACTTC. This codes for CASSLVLAGDEQYF.

This chain uses TRBV5-6 with TRBJ1-1; the D is unclear. The V gene's germline CDR1 is SGHDT and CDR2 YYEEEE. This CDR3 spans 12 amino acids. Trimming left V 0 bases short and J 7 bases short, with 7 bases between. Here the CDR3 DNA reads TGTGCCAGCAGCTTGGGAGTAGATGAAGCTTTCTTT. This sequence encodes CASSLGVDEAFF. Full variable domain (rest looked up from reference TRBV5-6 and TRBJ1-1): DAGVTQSPTHLIKTRGQQVTLRCSPKSGHDTVSWYQQALGQGPQFIFQYYEEEERQRGNFPDRFSGHQFPNYSSELNVNALLLGDSALYLCASSLGVDEAFFGQGTRLTVV.

V is TRBV21-1 and J is TRBJ2-7; the table's D gene call, TRBD1, was not cross checked with the DNA. TRBV21-1 is designated a pseudogene. The CDR3 covers 17 residues. CDR3 residues: CASSKDLRGPLSYEQYF. The DNA of the CDR3 is TGTGCCAGCAGCAAAGATCTCAGGGGCCCTCTCTCCTACGAGCAGTACTTC.

The chain recombines TRBV15 with TRBJ2-1; D gene ambiguous. Trimming removed 0 bases from V and 3 bases from J, with 12 bases in between. Germline V lookup: CDR1 LNHNV, CDR2 YYDKDF (reference sequence). The CDR3 contains 16 residues. In nucleotides, the CDR3 is TGTGCCACCAGCAGAGAGGCGGCTGGAGTCTACAATGAGCAGTTCTTC. This sequence encodes CATSREAAGVYNEQFF. Full variable domain (outside the CDR3, taken from reference TRBV15 and TRBJ2-1): DAMVIQNPRYQVTQFGKPVTLSCSQTLNHNVMYWYQQKSSQAPKLLFHYYDKDFNNEADTPDNFQSRRPNTSFCFLDIRSPGLGDTAMYLCATSREAAGVYNEQFFGPGTRLTVL.

The gene calls are TRBV4-1 and TRBJ2-3; D perhaps matches TRBD2 (5 bases). Looked up from germline, CDR1 is MGHRA and CDR2 is YSYEKL. The germline V and J ends were trimmed by 4 bases and 3 bases, with 14 bases remaining between them. The CDR3 is made up of 15 amino acids. The CDR3 sequence: CASSPGPGWTDTQYF. CDR3 nucleotides: TGCGCCAGCAGCCCAGGACCGGGGTGGACAGATACGCAGTATTTT.

The chain has TRBV5-6 and TRBJ1-4; a weak D match, TRBD1 (5 bases). This CDR3 contains 15 residues. Looked up from germline, CDR1 is SGHDT and CDR2 is YYEEEE. The germline V and J ends were trimmed by 1 base and 12 bases, with 19 bases remaining between them. The CDR3 protein is CASSLLGTGGEELFF. In DNA form, the CDR3 reads TGTGCCAGCAGCTTGCTGGGAACGGGAGGGGAAGAACTGTTTTTT. The complete variable domain, with remaining parts taken from reference TRBV5-6 and TRBJ1-4, reads DAGVTQSPTHLIKTRGQQVTLRCSPKSGHDTVSWYQQALGQGPQFIFQYYEEEERQRGNFPDRFSGHQFPNYSSELNVNALLLGDSALYLCASSLLGTGGEELFFGSGTQLSVL.